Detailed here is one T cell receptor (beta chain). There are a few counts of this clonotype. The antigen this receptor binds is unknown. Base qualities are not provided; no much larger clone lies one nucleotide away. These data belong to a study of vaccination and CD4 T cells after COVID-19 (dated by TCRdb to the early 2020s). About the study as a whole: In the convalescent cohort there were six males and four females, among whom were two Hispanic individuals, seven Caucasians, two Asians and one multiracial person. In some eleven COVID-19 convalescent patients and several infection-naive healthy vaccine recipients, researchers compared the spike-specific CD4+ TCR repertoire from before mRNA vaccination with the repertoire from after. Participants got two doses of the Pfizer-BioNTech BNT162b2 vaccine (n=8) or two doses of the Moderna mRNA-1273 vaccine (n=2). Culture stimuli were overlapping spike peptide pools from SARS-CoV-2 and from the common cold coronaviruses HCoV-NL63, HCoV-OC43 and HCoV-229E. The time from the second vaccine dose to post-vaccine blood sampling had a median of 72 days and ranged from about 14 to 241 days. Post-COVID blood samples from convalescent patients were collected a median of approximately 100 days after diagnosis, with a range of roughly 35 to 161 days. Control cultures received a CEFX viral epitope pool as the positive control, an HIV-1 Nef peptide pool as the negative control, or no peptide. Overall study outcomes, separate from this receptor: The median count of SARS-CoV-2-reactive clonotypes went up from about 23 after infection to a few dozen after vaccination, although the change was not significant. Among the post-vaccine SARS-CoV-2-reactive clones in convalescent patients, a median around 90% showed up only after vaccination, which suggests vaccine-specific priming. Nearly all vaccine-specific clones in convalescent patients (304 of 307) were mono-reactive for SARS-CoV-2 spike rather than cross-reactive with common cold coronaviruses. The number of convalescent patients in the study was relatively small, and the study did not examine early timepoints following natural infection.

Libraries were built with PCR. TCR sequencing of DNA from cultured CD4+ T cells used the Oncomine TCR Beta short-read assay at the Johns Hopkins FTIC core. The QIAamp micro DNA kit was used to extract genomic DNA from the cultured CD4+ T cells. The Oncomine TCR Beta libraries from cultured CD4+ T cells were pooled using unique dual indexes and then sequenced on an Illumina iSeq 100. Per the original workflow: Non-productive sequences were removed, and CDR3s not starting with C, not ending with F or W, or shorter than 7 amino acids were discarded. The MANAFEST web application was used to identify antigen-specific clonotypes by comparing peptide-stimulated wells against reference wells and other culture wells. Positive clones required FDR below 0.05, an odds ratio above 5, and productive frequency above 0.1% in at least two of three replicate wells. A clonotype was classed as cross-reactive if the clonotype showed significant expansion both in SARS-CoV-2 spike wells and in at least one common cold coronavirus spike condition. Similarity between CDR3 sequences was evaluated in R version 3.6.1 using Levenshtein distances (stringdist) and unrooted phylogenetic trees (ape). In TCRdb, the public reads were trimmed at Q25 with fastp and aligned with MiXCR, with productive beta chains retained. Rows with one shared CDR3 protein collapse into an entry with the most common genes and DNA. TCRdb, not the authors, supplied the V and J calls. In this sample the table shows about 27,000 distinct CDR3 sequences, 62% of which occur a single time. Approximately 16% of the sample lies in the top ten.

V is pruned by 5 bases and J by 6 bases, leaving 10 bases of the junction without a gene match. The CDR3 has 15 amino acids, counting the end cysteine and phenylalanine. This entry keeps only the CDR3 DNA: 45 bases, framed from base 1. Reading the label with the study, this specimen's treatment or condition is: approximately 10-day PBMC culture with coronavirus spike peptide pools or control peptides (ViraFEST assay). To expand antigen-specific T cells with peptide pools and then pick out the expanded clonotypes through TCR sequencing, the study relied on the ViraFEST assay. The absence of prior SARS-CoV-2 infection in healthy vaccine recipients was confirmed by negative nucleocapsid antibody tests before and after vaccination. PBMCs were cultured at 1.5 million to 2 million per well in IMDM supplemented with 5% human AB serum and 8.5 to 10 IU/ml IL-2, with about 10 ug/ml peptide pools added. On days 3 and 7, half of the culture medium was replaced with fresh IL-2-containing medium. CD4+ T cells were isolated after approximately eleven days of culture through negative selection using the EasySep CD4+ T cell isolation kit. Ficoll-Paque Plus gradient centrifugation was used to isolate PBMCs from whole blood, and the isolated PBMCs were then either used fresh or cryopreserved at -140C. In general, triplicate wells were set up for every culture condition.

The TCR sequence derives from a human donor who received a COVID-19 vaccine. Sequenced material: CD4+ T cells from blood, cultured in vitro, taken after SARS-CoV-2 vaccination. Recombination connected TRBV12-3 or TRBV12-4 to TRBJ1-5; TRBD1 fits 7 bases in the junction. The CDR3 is CASSTWDSIAQPQHF. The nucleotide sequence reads TGTGCCAGCAGTACCTGGGACAGTATAGCTCAGCCCCAGCATTTT.